Shown below are 5 T cell receptor beta chains from a single sample sequenced in a study of technical replicates of blood from a handful of donors. Assay: immunoSEQ multiplex PCR; the TCRdb copy retains only in-frame clones and omits some. Among approximately 89,000 clones listed, approximately 94% were seen once. Sequenced: T cells isolated from PBMCs. The source of these receptors is a human donor in good health.

The V gene is TRBV11-2, the J gene TRBJ1-2; TRBD1 might be the D (5 bases). CDR1 and CDR2 from the germline V gene are SGHAT and FQNNGV. The CDR3 is 14 residues long. Trimming stripped 0 bases from V and 3 bases from J, with 8 bases between. As DNA, the CDR3 is TGTGCCAGCAGCTTAGAATCGACAGACTATGGCTACACCTTC. It translates to CASSLESTDYGYTF.

The chain recombines TRBV4-2 with TRBJ2-7, with 7 bases lining up with TRBD2. Trimming took 0 bases from V and 4 from J; bases not matched to a gene: 6. The CDR3 is 15 amino acids. The germline CDR1 and CDR2 sequences are LGHNA and YNFKEQ. The CDR3 region has the DNA TGTGCCAGCAGCCAAGAACGGACTAGACTGTACGAGCAGTACTTC. Translating it yields CASSQERTRLYEQYF.

This rearrangement joins TRBV4-3 to TRBJ2-7; the D gene is possibly TRBD1 (5 bases). Trimming shortened V by 0 bases and J by 7 bases, and 16 bases separated the two germline ends. Germline CDR1 is LGHNA and CDR2 is YSLEER. The CDR3 has 15 amino acids. The DNA of the CDR3 is TGCGCCAGCAGCCAAGAGAGACAGACCCTACGAGAGCAGTACTTC. It yields the protein CASSQERQTLREQYF.

The chain couples TRBV4-1 to TRBJ2-5; maybe TRBD2 (6 bases). Trimming removed 0 bases from V and 5 bases from J, with 10 bases in between. Germline-derived CDR1 and CDR2 are MGHRA and YSYEKL. The CDR3 extends over 14 amino acids. The CDR3: CASSQEEGRETQYF. CDR3 nucleotides: TGCGCCAGCAGCCAAGAGGAGGGTCGGGAGACCCAGTACTTC.

The rearrangement links TRBV28 to TRBJ2-4, with 10 nucleotides matching TRBD1. The CDR3 extends over 16 amino acids. Germline V gives CDR1 MDHEN, CDR2 SYDVKM. Trimming cost V 5 bases and J 2 bases; bases outside gene matches: 6. The CDR3 here is CASSHPGQGTKNIQYF. In nucleotides, the CDR3 is TGTGCCAGCAGTCATCCGGGACAGGGGACCAAAAACATTCAGTACTTC.